This T cell receptor (beta chain) was captured by sequencing in a study of T cells in Graves' hyperthyroidism and ophthalmopathy. General study points: Within blood appeared most thyroid clonotypes that had expanded above 0.001. A model of 13 V-J pairs discriminated ophthalmopathy from stable hyperthyroidism.

Reasons for excluding patients were uncontrolled infection, other autoimmune disease, pregnancy or lactation. For the diagnoses, clinical symptoms, serum thyroxine and TRAb, thyroid ultrasound and orbital computed tomography were used. Template material for amplifying TCR beta CDR3 regions consisted of RNA transcripts. The HTBI primer set served for first-round RT-PCR of the TCR CDR3. TCRdb called the multiplex PCR reads again in MiXCR, with one record for every CDR3 protein. The table records about 480,000 distinct CDR3 sequences, around 22% of them present only once. A remark on this clonotype: As yet, its antigen is unknown.

From germline, CDR1 is DFQATT and CDR2 SNEGSKA (reference sequence). The V end was cut by 7 bases, the J end by 1 base, with 13 bases between. The CDR3 is 13 amino acids. This clonotype was obtained from a woman aged 25-40 years with Graves' ophthalmopathy. The genes are TRBV20-1 and TRBJ1-1; D not certain. Sequenced sample: blood. The CDR3 here is CSVVRFQNTEAFF. CDR3 DNA: TGCAGTGTAGTAAGGTTCCAGAACACTGAAGCTTTCTTT.